This is a list of T cell receptor beta chains from one sample in a study of control samples from healthy donors and cancer patients. Measured with immunoSEQ multiplex PCR; TCRdb has only the in-frame clones, and not every one. The sample lists 84,000 or so clones, roughly nine tenths seen once, with around 17% in the top ten. The sample was blood. These receptors were obtained from a man over 45 in good health. Both conserved end residues are part of each CDR3. D genes are given only for firm matches. The listing skips clone size in some rows; elsewhere it reads once, few, many or a size class.

J gene	D gene	V gene	clone size	CDR3 DNA	CDR3 protein
TRBJ2-3	NA	TRBV5-1	NA	TGCGCCAGCAGCTTGATGATAGCGGGCACAGATACGCAGTATTTT	CASSLMIAGTDTQYF
TRBJ1-2	NA	TRBV3-1/TRBV3-2	NA	TGTGCCAGCAGCCAAGTTACAGACGGGGATGGCTACACCTTC	CASSQVTDGDGYTF
TRBJ1-4	TRBD1	TRBV27	NA	TGTGCCAGCAGCGACAACCGGGGGACAGGGGGGGAAAAACTGTTTTTT	CASSDNRGTGGEKLFF
TRBJ1-1	NA	TRBV29-1	few	TGCAGCGTCACAGTCCTAGACCCGAACACTGAAGCTTTCTTT	CSVTVLDPNTEAFF
TRBJ2-2	TRBD2	TRBV29-1	NA	TGCAGCGTACGGGGACTAGCGGGGGGGGACACCGGGGAGCTGTTTTTT	CSVRGLAGGDTGELFF
TRBJ1-1	NA	TRBV6-2/TRBV6-3	NA	TGTGCCAGCAGTTCTCAAATGAACACTGAAGCTTTCTTT	CASSSQMNTEAFF
TRBJ1-5	TRBD1	TRBV6-6	NA	TGTGCCAGCAGTTACGGGACAGATTGGAATCAGCCCCAGCATTTT	CASSYGTDWNQPQHF
TRBJ2-2	TRBD1	TRBV5-1	NA	TGCGCCAGCACTTTGGACAGGGCAACCGGGGAGCTGTTTTTT	CASTLDRATGELFF
TRBJ2-5	NA	TRBV30	once	TGTGCCTGGATCCCTAGCAGGGAGACCCAGTACTTC	CAWIPSRETQYF
TRBJ2-7	TRBD1	TRBV4-3	NA	TGCGCCAGCAGCCAAGTTGGAGGGGACAGGAGGTCCTACGAGCAGTACTTC	CASSQVGGDRRSYEQYF
TRBJ1-2	NA	TRBV21-1	NA	TGTGCCAGCAGCTTCCGACAGTGGGACGGCTACACCTTC	CASSFRQWDGYTF
TRBJ1-6	TRBD1	TRBV5-6	NA	TGTGCCAGCGAAGGACAGGGAGGATCACCCCTCCACTTT	CASEGQGGSPLHF
TRBJ1-2	NA	TRBV5-6	NA	TGTGCCAGCAGCAGCTATGCTAGCTACACCTTC	CASSSYASYTF
TRBJ2-2	TRBD2	TRBV2	NA	TGTGCCAGCAGTGAACCTAGCGGGGGGCCGAACACCGGGGAGCTGTTTTTT	CASSEPSGGPNTGELFF
TRBJ2-2	NA	TRBV12-3/TRBV12-4	NA	TGTGCCAGCAGCCCCAGGAACGGGGAGCTGTTTTTT	CASSPRNGELFF
TRBJ1-3	NA	TRBV18	NA	TGTGCCAGCTCACAGGAGGGATTTGGAAACACCATATATTTT	CASSQEGFGNTIYF
TRBJ1-1	NA	TRBV5-1	NA	TGCGCCAGCAAAATGAGGGGCAGGGACACTGAAGCTTTCTTT	CASKMRGRDTEAFF
TRBJ1-1	NA	TRBV19	NA	TGTGCCAGTATCCCGAGAACCGAATTGAACACTGAAGCTTTCTTT	CASIPRTELNTEAFF
TRBJ1-2	NA	TRBV14	NA	TGTGCCAGCAGCCAAGGGGGGCAGGGCCTCTATGGCTACACCTTC	CASSQGGQGLYGYTF
TRBJ2-1	TRBD1	TRBV18	NA	TGTGCCAGCTCATCCGGGACAGGGGGTATGAATGAGCAGTTCTTC	CASSSGTGGMNEQFF
TRBJ2-5	TRBD2	TRBV7-2	NA	TGTGCCAGCAGCCTACTGACTAGCGGGGGATATAGAGAGACCCAGTACTTC	CASSLLTSGGYRETQYF
TRBJ1-4	TRBD1	TRBV5-1	NA	TGCGCCAGCAGCAAGGGACAGAATTCTAATGAAAAACTGTTTTTT	CASSKGQNSNEKLFF
TRBJ1-3	NA	TRBV29-1	NA	TGCAGCGTTGGGTCCCCAGGAAACACCATATATTTT	CSVGSPGNTIYF
TRBJ2-7	TRBD1	TRBV4-2	NA	TGTGCCAGCAGCCAGAGACAGGGGGATTCCTACGAGCAGTACTTC	CASSQRQGDSYEQYF
TRBJ1-5	NA	TRBV7-2	NA	TGTGCCAGCAGCTTATCTACAATTCAGCCCCAGCATTTT	CASSLSTIQPQHF
TRBJ1-6	NA	TRBV7-2	NA	TGTGCCAGCAGCTTCCAAAGCTCCTATAATTCACCCCTCCACTTT	CASSFQSSYNSPLHF
TRBJ2-6	NA	TRBV19	NA	TGTGCCAGTAGTTACCAACAGGGCCACTCTGGGGCCAACGTCCTGACTTTC	CASSYQQGHSGANVLTF
TRBJ1-1	NA	TRBV14	few	TGTGCCAGCAGCCAAGTACTCGTCGCTGAAGCTTTCTTT	CASSQVLVAEAFF
TRBJ2-3	TRBD1	TRBV5-1	NA	TGCGCCAGCAACCGGGACAGGGGCACAGATACGCAGTATTTT	CASNRDRGTDTQYF
TRBJ2-7	TRBD2	TRBV27	once	TGTGCCAGCAGAATACTAGCGGGGTCCTACGAGCAGTACTTC	CASRILAGSYEQYF
TRBJ1-1	NA	TRBV12-3/TRBV12-4	NA	TGTGCCAGCAGTTTGACGGGGGCAACTGAAGCTTTCTTT	CASSLTGATEAFF
TRBJ1-5	NA	TRBV6-6	NA	TGTGCCAGCAGTGGACCTTCGAAGCCCCAGCATTTT	CASSGPSKPQHF
TRBJ2-5	TRBD2	TRBV6-5	NA	TGTGCCAGCAGTTACGGACTAGCGGGGAATGGGGAGACCCAGTACTTC	CASSYGLAGNGETQYF
TRBJ2-2	NA	TRBV30	NA	TGTGCCTGGAGTGTATCGAACACCGGGGAGCTGTTTTTT	CAWSVSNTGELFF
TRBJ1-4	TRBD1	TRBV30	NA	TGTGCCTGGAGTTCGGGCAGGGGGAATGAAAAACTGTTTTTT	CAWSSGRGNEKLFF
TRBJ1-1	NA	TRBV5-1	NA	TGCGCCAGCAGCTTTACAGGAGCGAACACTGAAGCTTTCTTT	CASSFTGANTEAFF
TRBJ2-7	TRBD1	TRBV10-1	once	TGCGCCAGCAGTGAGTCCCTCGGTGGGACAGGGGCACGTGAGCAGTACTTC	CASSESLGGTGAREQYF
TRBJ1-6	NA	TRBV4-3	NA	TGCGCCAGCAGCCAAGAGCCAGGCAATTCACCCCTCCACTTT	CASSQEPGNSPLHF
TRBJ2-7	TRBD2	TRBV3-1/TRBV3-2	NA	TGTGCCAGCAGCTCCCGACTAGCGGGGACCTACGAGCAGTACTTC	CASSSRLAGTYEQYF
TRBJ1-4	NA	TRBV9	NA	TGTGCCAGCAGCTCCATAGATGAAAAACTGTTTTTT	CASSSIDEKLFF
TRBJ1-1	NA	TRBV6-5	NA	TGTGCCAGCAGGTGGCGTCAGACCTTGAACACTGAAGCTTTCTTT	CASRWRQTLNTEAFF
TRBJ1-1	TRBD1	TRBV30	NA	TGTGCCTGGACCCGTACAGGGGGCGCATCAGAAGCTTTCTTT	CAWTRTGGASEAFF
TRBJ2-3	NA	TRBV19	NA	TGTGCCAGTAGCTCGGTCGGGGCCGCGGATACGCAGTATTTT	CASSSVGAADTQYF